The rows below give T cell receptor beta chains drawn from one sample of a study of Ad26.COV2.S vaccination and SARS-CoV-2 variants. Using immunoSEQ multiplex PCR, the repertoire was profiled, and TCRdb retains in-frame clones only, with some absent. The table shows about 680,000 clones, with around 90% occurring only once. This specimen was peripheral blood, taken in a trial of Ad26.COV2.S vaccine versus placebo. These receptors all stem from a person between 18 and 60 years old who received the Ad26.COV2.S COVID-19 vaccine or a placebo. Both conserved end residues are part of each CDR3. D genes are given only for firm matches. Size tells how often a clone was seen (once, few, many) or the class of an expanded clone, and some rows leave it out.

v_gene	d_gene	j_gene	abundance	CDR3aa	CDR3nt
TRBV30	.	TRBJ1-5	.	CAWSEGSNQPQHF	TGTGCCTGGAGTGAGGGCAGCAATCAGCCCCAGCATTTT
TRBV15	TRBD1	TRBJ1-4	.	CATSRGRTGEEKLFF	TGTGCCACCAGCAGAGGCCGGACAGGGGAAGAAAAACTGTTTTTT
TRBV10-2	.	TRBJ2-7	.	CASSPGRGDYEQYF	TGCGCCAGCAGCCCGGGACGGGGAGACTACGAGCAGTACTTC
TRBV7-2	.	TRBJ1-6	.	CASGSYNSPLHF	TGTGCCAGCGGGTCCTATAATTCACCCCTCCACTTT
TRBV5-8	.	TRBJ1-2	once	CASSLVLPETNYGYTF	TGTGCCAGCAGCTTGGTTTTACCTGAAACTAACTATGGCTACACCTTC
TRBV10-2	.	TRBJ2-5	.	CASSPSSRETQYF	TGCGCCAGCAGTCCATCCTCGAGAGAGACCCAGTACTTC
TRBV5-1	.	TRBJ2-6	.	CASSAYASWGPSGANVLTF	TGCGCCAGCAGCGCGTACGCCAGTTGGGGGCCCTCTGGGGCCAACGTCCTGACTTTC
TRBV5-4	.	TRBJ2-4	.	CASSDPPGPAKNIQYF	TGTGCCAGCAGCGATCCCCCGGGCCCAGCCAAAAACATTCAGTACTTC
TRBV6-4	TRBD1	TRBJ1-5	.	CASVGQDNSNQPQHF	TGTGCCAGCGTCGGACAGGACAATAGCAATCAGCCCCAGCATTTT
TRBV4-2	.	TRBJ2-2	.	CASSQDTSRATGELFF	TGTGCCAGCAGCCAAGATACCAGCAGAGCGACCGGGGAGCTGTTTTTT
TRBV4-2	.	TRBJ2-5	.	CASSQEGYQETQYF	TGTGCCAGCAGCCAAGAGGGTTACCAAGAGACCCAGTACTTC
TRBV6-5	.	TRBJ1-6	.	CASSQGGSPLHF	TGTGCCAGCAGTCAGGGTGGCTCACCCCTCCACTTT
TRBV7-7	.	TRBJ2-1	.	CASSVWGSGEQFF	TGTGCTAGCAGCGTATGGGGTAGTGGTGAGCAGTTCTTC
TRBV5-4	.	TRBJ1-3	.	CASSPKGGRGVGNTIYF	TGTGCCAGCAGTCCCAAGGGGGGCCGGGGGGTCGGAAACACCATATATTTT
TRBV30	.	TRBJ2-7	.	CAWKLAYEQYF	TGTGCCTGGAAACTGGCCTACGAGCAGTACTTC
TRBV20-1	.	TRBJ1-2	.	CSATGGPGYTF	TGCAGTGCTACTGGGGGGCCCGGCTACACCTTC
TRBV10-3	.	TRBJ2-1	.	CAISVYNEQFF	TGTGCCATCAGTGTCTACAATGAGCAGTTCTTC
TRBV5-6	TRBD2	TRBJ2-1	once	CASTFGLADSYNEQFF	TGTGCCAGCACCTTCGGACTAGCGGACTCCTACAATGAGCAGTTCTTC
TRBV6-5	.	TRBJ1-1	.	CASSWQTGDTEAFF	TGTGCCAGCAGCTGGCAAACGGGGGACACTGAAGCTTTCTTT
TRBV6-5	.	TRBJ2-5	.	CASSYSGAGETQYF	TGTGCCAGCAGTTACTCGGGAGCGGGAGAGACCCAGTACTTC
TRBV3-1/TRBV3-2	.	TRBJ2-7	.	CASSLISGNTKEQYF	TGTGCCAGCAGCCTAATTAGCGGAAACACGAAAGAGCAGTACTTC
TRBV9	.	TRBJ2-7	.	CASSGPRAPGEQYF	TGTGCCAGCAGCGGCCCGCGGGCCCCGGGGGAGCAGTACTTC
TRBV5-6	.	TRBJ2-1	.	CASSSGSTGHNEQFF	TGTGCCAGCAGCTCAGGCTCCACGGGGCACAATGAGCAGTTCTTC
TRBV10-3	TRBD2	TRBJ2-3	.	CASQAGDTDTQYF	TGTGCCAGCCAAGCGGGGGACACAGATACGCAGTATTTT
TRBV18	TRBD1	TRBJ1-3	.	CASSVDRTNSGNTIYF	TGTGCCAGCTCGGTGGACAGGACAAACTCTGGAAACACCATATATTTT
TRBV7-2	.	TRBJ1-2	.	CASSLFRGTGMGANYGYTF	TGTGCCAGCAGCTTATTTCGGGGAACAGGCATGGGGGCTAACTATGGCTACACCTTC
TRBV5-4	.	TRBJ2-7	.	CASSLGGRSYEQYF	TGTGCCAGCAGCTTGGGGGGCCGCTCCTACGAGCAGTACTTC
TRBV12-3/TRBV12-4	.	TRBJ1-1	.	CASSSGQNTEAFF	TGTGCCAGCAGTTCCGGACAGAACACTGAAGCTTTCTTT
TRBV5-4	.	TRBJ2-1	.	CASSLGERVYNEQFF	TGTGCCAGCAGCTTGGGGGAGCGGGTTTACAATGAGCAGTTCTTC